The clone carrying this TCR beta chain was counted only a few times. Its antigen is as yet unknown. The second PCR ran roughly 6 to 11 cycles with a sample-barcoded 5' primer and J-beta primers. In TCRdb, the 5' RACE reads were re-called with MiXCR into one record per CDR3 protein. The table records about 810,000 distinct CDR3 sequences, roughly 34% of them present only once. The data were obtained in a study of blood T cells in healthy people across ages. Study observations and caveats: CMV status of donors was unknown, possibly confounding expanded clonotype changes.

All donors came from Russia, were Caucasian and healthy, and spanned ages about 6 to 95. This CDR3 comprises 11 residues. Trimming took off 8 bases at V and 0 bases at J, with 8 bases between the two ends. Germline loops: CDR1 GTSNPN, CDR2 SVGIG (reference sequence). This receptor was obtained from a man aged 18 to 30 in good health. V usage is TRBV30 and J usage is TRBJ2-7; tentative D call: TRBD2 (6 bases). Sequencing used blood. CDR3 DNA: TGTGCCGGGGGGTCCTCCTACGAGCAGTACTTC. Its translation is CAGGSSYEQYF.